These 9 T cell receptor beta chains originate from one sample sequenced in a study of blood T cell repertoires in COVID-19. This table comes from immunoSEQ multiplex PCR, and its TCRdb copy is limited to in-frame clones, with some not included. This repertoire shows under 300,000 clones, over 80% found once; its top ten account for about 2%. The sequenced sample was peripheral blood. The receptors here all came from a man aged 25 to 45 who had recovered from COVID-19.

This chain joins TRBV7-8 and TRBJ1-1, with D uncertain. V gave up 10 bases and J gave up 0 bases, with 9 bases separating them. Germline V lookup: CDR1 SGHVS, CDR2 FQNEAQ. There are 12 residues in the CDR3. The CDR3 here is CATGIVNTEAFF. DNA of the CDR3: TGTGCCACCGGGATAGTGAACACTGAAGCTTTCTTT.

CDR3 coding DNA: TGTGCCAGCAGTCGTCTAGGGGAAAGCACAGATACGCAGTATTTT. Translating gives CASSRLGESTDTQYF. The chain is built from TRBV28 and TRBJ2-3; D possibly corresponds to TRBD1 (5 bases). CDR3 length: 15 amino acids. V was clipped by 5 bases and J by 0 bases, with 12 bases between them. CDR1 and CDR2 from the germline V gene are MDHEN and SYDVKM.

This chain links TRBV4-1 with TRBJ1-5; no clear D. Germline lookup yields CDR1 MGHRA and CDR2 YSYEKL. The V end lost 0 bases, the J end lost 6 bases, and 12 bases lay between the germline ends. This CDR3 is 15 amino acids long. The CDR3 DNA sequence: TGCGCCAGCAGCCAAGATTGGTCAGGTGGTCAGCCCCAGCATTTT. It specifies CASSQDWSGGQPQHF.

This clone was detected only once. V usage is TRBV7-6 and J usage is TRBJ1-6, with 7 bases identical to TRBD1. Germline trimming cut 1 base from V and 7 bases from J; bases unmatched to any gene: 4. The CDR3 is 15 residues long. Germline V gives CDR1 SGHVS, CDR2 FNYEAQ. CDR3 sequence: CASSLGDRPNSPLHF. The CDR3 region has the DNA TGTGCCAGCAGCTTAGGGGACAGACCCAATTCACCCCTCCACTTT.

This clone has a handful of counts. The chain recombines TRBV7-9 with TRBJ1-2; D is perhaps TRBD1 (6 bases). Trimming removed 1 base from V and 10 bases from J, with 10 bases in between. Germline V gives CDR1 SEHNR, CDR2 FQNEAQ (reference sequence). The CDR3 totals 12 residues. CDR3 nucleotides: TGTGCCAGCAGCTTAGACAGGGCCTCCTACACCTTC. Protein sequence: CASSLDRASYTF.

The rearrangement joins TRBV5-1 to TRBJ1-5; D uncertain. The germline V gene has CDR1 SGHRS and CDR2 YFSETQ. The CDR3 has 12 residues. Trimming took off 9 bases at V and 5 bases at J, with 12 bases between the two ends. In DNA, the CDR3 is TGCGCCAATTCCGGTCCCCATCAGCCCCAGCATTTT. Residues: CANSGPHQPQHF.

The genes are TRBV7-2 and TRBJ2-3; TRBD2 is a possible D gene (5 bases). In germline, CDR1 is SGHTA, CDR2 FQGNSA. The CDR3 contains 14 residues. V was shortened by 5 bases and J by 1 base, with 10 bases between the two germline ends. CDR3 in DNA: TGTGCCAGCAGCGACTCCGGGGGCACAGATACGCAGTATTTT. It codes for CASSDSGGTDTQYF.

This chain links TRBV7-9 with TRBJ1-3; TRBD1 might be the D (5 bases). The germline gives CDR1 SEHNR, CDR2 FQNEAQ (reference sequence). The CDR3 totals 14 residues. V was trimmed by 3 bases and J by 6 bases, leaving 12 bases between them. CDR3 nucleotides: TGTGCCAGCAGCTTGGGCCAGGGATTAAACACCATATATTTT. Protein: CASSLGQGLNTIYF.

The chain has TRBV3-1 (or the pseudogene TRBV3-2) and TRBJ1-3, with D hard to call. CDR1 is LGHDT and CDR2 is YNNKEL in the germline V gene (reference sequence). CDR3 length equals 16 residues. V was trimmed by 0 bases and J by 2 bases, leaving 11 bases between them. CDR3 bases: TGTGCCAGCAGCCAAGATTTCACGGTTCCTGGAAACACCATATATTTT. It yields the protein CASSQDFTVPGNTIYF.